This TCR beta chain was sequenced in a study of blood T cell repertoires in COVID-19. Repertoires were generated with immunoSEQ multiplex PCR, while TCRdb's copy carries only in-frame clones and drops some. Of about 150,000 clones in the sample, 80% to 90% were seen once. There are 13 residues in the CDR3. Germline CDR1 and CDR2: SGDLS and YYNGEE. Trimming left V 5 bases short and J 2 bases short, with 10 bases between. V gene TRBV9 combines with J gene TRBJ1-1; D uncertain. Sequencing used peripheral blood. The clonotype originates from a woman aged 60-70 years with COVID-19, enrolled during active disease. The chain's CDR3 is CASRFSANTEAFF. Here the CDR3 DNA reads TGTGCCAGCAGGTTCAGCGCCAACACTGAAGCTTTCTTT. Using reference TRBV9 and TRBJ1-1 for the parts outside the CDR3, the full variable domain is DSGVTQTPKHLITATGQRVTLRCSPRSGDLSVYWYQQSLDQGLQFLIQYYNGEERAKGNILERFSAQQFPDLHSELNLSSLELGDSALYFCASRFSANTEAFFGQGTRLTVV.